Below are 16 T cell receptor beta chains sequenced from a single sample in a study of shared clonotypes between healthy human individuals. Libraries were prepared by immunoSEQ multiplex PCR; TCRdb keeps only in-frame clonotypes and omits some of them. The sample carries approximately 720,000 clones, roughly 78% recorded once. Sequencing was done on a sample of memory CD4+ T cells sorted from blood. The subset is: CD45RA-negative fraction. These receptors were taken from a woman under 40 in good health.

This clone was seen once. The genes are TRBV5-1 and TRBJ2-7; 13 nucleotides match TRBD2. Germline loops: CDR1 SGHRS, CDR2 YFSETQ. J was trimmed by 4 bases and V by 0 bases; bases with no gene match: 7. CDR3 length equals 17 residues. The CDR3 coding sequence is TGCGCCAGCAGCTTGGTGCGGACTAGCGGGAGAACATACGAGCAGTACTTC. Its translation is CASSLVRTSGRTYEQYF. Using reference TRBV5-1 and TRBJ2-7 for the parts outside the CDR3, the full variable domain is KAGVTQTPRYLIKTRGQQVTLSCSPISGHRSVSWYQQTPGQGLQFLFEYFSETQRNKGNFPGRFSGRQFSNSRSEMNVSTLELGDSALYLCASSLVRTSGRTYEQYFGPGTRLTVT.

V is TRBV5-4 and J is TRBJ2-3; TRBD2 matches at 8 bases. The germline V gene encodes CDR1 SGHNT and CDR2 YYREEE (reference sequence). J lost 10 bases, V lost 4 bases, and 8 bases had no gene match. The CDR3 has 13 residues. CDR3 loop: CASSPTPTSAQYF. CDR3 DNA: TGTGCCAGCAGCCCGACCCCGACTAGCGCGCAGTATTTT.

This clone was seen a few times. The CDR3 protein is CASSQGDGRGGAQHF. DNA for the CDR3: TGCGCCAGCAGCCAAGGGGACGGGCGAGGTGGGGCCCAGCATTTT. The V and J genes are TRBV4-1 and TRBJ1-5; tentatively, D is TRBD1 (5 bases). Germline CDR1 MGHRA, CDR2 YSYEKL. This CDR3 has 15 amino acids. Trimming shortened V by 1 base and J by 11 bases, and 18 bases separated the two germline ends.

The chain combines TRBV19 with TRBJ2-1, with D possibly being TRBD2 (5 bases). CDR3 length equals 14 residues. V was cut by 7 bases and J by 2 bases, with 12 bases left in between. Germline assignment: CDR1 LNHDA and CDR2 SQIVND (reference sequence). The CDR3 sequence is CASTDGKAYNEQFF. In nucleotides, the CDR3 is TGTGCCAGTACTGACGGGAAGGCCTACAATGAGCAGTTCTTC.

The chain links TRBV7-6 to TRBJ2-2; 9 bases fit TRBD1. Germline CDR1 reads SGHVS; CDR2 reads FNYEAQ. This CDR3 spans 16 amino acids. The junction had 13 bases not matched to a gene; V was cut back by 7 bases and J by 7 bases. The CDR3 DNA follows: TGTGCCAGCAACCTAAGTCCGGGACAGGGTATCGGGGAGCTGTTTTTT. Protein product: CASNLSPGQGIGELFF.

The gene calls are TRBV29-1 and TRBJ2-1; D unresolved. The CDR3 runs 12 residues. The germline V gene has CDR1 SQVTM and CDR2 ANQGSEA. V lost 6 bases, J lost 7 bases, and 13 bases lay in between. CDR3 loop: CSVLPQWNEQFF. As DNA, the CDR3 is TGCAGCGTCCTCCCACAGTGGAATGAGCAGTTCTTC.

This chain links TRBV10-1 with TRBJ2-3, with D possibly being TRBD2 (6 bases). Germline CDR1 is WNHNN and CDR2 is SYGVQD (reference sequence). The CDR3 sequence is 13 residues long. The V end was cut by 5 bases, the J end by 6 bases, with 12 bases between. The CDR3 spells CASSLEGSDTQYF. The CDR3 DNA follows: TGCGCCAGCAGTTTGGAGGGATCGGATACGCAGTATTTT.

To note about this clone: This may stem from a read error, because a much larger clone lies one nucleotide away. Other DNA sequences in the same sample also yield this CDR3. The chain has TRBV6-5 and TRBJ1-5; D is undetermined. CDR1 and CDR2 (germline): MNHEY, SVGAGI. This CDR3 has 12 residues. The ends were cut back, 8 bases at V and 1 base at J, with 6 bases in the middle. The CDR3 bases are TGTGCCAGCGGAAGGAGCAATCAGCCCCAGCATTTT. This translates into CASGRSNQPQHF.

The chain joins TRBV28 to TRBJ1-4; possibly TRBD1 for D (5 bases). The CDR3 covers 14 residues. Germline V lookup: CDR1 MDHEN, CDR2 SYDVKM. V gave up 4 bases and J gave up 7 bases, with 13 bases separating them. This CDR3 is CASSSGGGSEKLFF. The CDR3 DNA is TGTGCCAGCAGTTCCGGCGGGGGGAGTGAAAAACTGTTTTTT.

The CDR3 spells CASSPPGRKSYTF. In DNA form, the CDR3 reads TGTGCCAGCTCACCACCGGGCAGGAAAAGCTACACCTTC. The genes are TRBV18 and TRBJ1-2; D is unresolved. CDR3 length: 13 amino acids. V lost 0 bases, J lost 9 bases, and 11 bases lay in between. CDR1 and CDR2 from the germline V gene are KGHSH and LQKENI.

This chain uses TRBV6-6 with TRBJ2-7, with a weak D call TRBD1 (6 bases). The CDR3 runs to 16 residues. Germline V CDR1 and CDR2: MNHNY, SVGAGI (reference sequence). Trimming stripped 4 bases from V and 1 base from J, with 17 bases between. As DNA, the CDR3 is TGTGCCAGCAGTTCGTCGTGGCAGGGGAGTTCCTACGAGCAGTACTTC. Its protein product is CASSSSWQGSSYEQYF.

V and J are TRBV11-2 and TRBJ2-2; D possibly corresponds to TRBD2 (6 bases). CDR3 size: 12 residues. Trimming took off 7 bases at V and 6 bases at J, with 9 bases between the two ends. CDR1 and CDR2 (germline): SGHAT, FQNNGV. The CDR3 sequence is CASTRDSGELFF. Here the CDR3 DNA reads TGTGCCAGCACCCGGGACTCCGGGGAGCTGTTTTTT.

The genes are TRBV11-1 and TRBJ2-2; D call uncertain. Looked up from germline, CDR1 is SGHAT and CDR2 is FQDESV (reference sequence). Trimming cost V 1 base and J 7 bases, with 10 bases left between them. The CDR3 runs 14 residues. The chain's CDR3 is CASSLGRLNGELFF. For the CDR3, the DNA is TGTGCCAGCAGCTTAGGAAGGTTGAACGGGGAGCTGTTTTTT.

There are many counts of this clone. The chain joins TRBV29-1 to TRBJ2-3; possibly TRBD2 for D (6 bases). Germline CDR1 is SQVTM and CDR2 is ANQGSEA. The CDR3 contains 17 residues. The ends were cut back, 5 bases at V and 2 bases at J, with 23 bases in the middle. Here the CDR3 DNA reads TGCAGCGTTAAAGGCCGGGGACCGGGACTCGACACAGATACGCAGTATTTT. This codes for CSVKGRGPGLDTDTQYF.

This rearrangement joins TRBV4-1 to TRBJ2-1; D unresolved. CDR1 MGHRA and CDR2 YSYEKL come from the germline V gene. Trimming took 8 bases from V and 1 from J, leaving 12 bases between them. The CDR3 runs 14 residues. This chain's CDR3 is CASSDRKSYNEQFF. In nucleotides, the CDR3 is TGCGCCAGCTCCGACCGGAAATCCTACAATGAGCAGTTCTTC.

The rearrangement uses TRBV18 and TRBJ2-2; 7 bases are shared with TRBD1. The V and J ends lost 2 bases and 0 bases, in that order; junction bases with no gene match: 6. Germline V gene data show CDR1 as KGHSH and CDR2 as LQKENI. The CDR3 covers 17 residues. CDR3 in amino acids: CASSPAAGGSNTGELFF. Here the CDR3 DNA reads TGTGCCAGCTCACCAGCGGCAGGGGGTTCGAACACCGGGGAGCTGTTTTTT.